This is a list of T cell receptor beta chains from one sample in a study of Graves' ophthalmopathy and Graves' hyperthyroidism. TCRdb itself ran the multiplex PCR reads through MiXCR, one entry per CDR3 protein. The sample holds over a million distinct CDR3 sequences, less than 45% seen once. Sequencing used peripheral blood or thyroid tissue (not recorded which). The receptors here all came from an adult man with Graves' hyperthyroidism. The CDR3 runs from the conserved cysteine through the conserved F or W. D genes are given only for firm matches. Size is stated for part of the rows, as once, few or many counts, or as a class when the clone is expanded.

j_call	clone_size	v_call	d_call	cdr3_aa	cdr3_nt
TRBJ2-5	-	TRBV25-1	-	CASSGKLPGLRETQYF	TGTGCCAGCAGTGGAAAACTACCGGGCCTCCGAGAGACCCAGTACTTC
TRBJ2-3	-	TRBV29-1	-	CSVVRGLGPDTQYF	TGCAGCGTCGTCAGGGGTTTGGGACCAGATACGCAGTATTTT
TRBJ1-2	few	TRBV6-5	-	CASSYGHPKRGYTF	TGTGCCAGCAGTTATGGGCACCCCAAGAGGGGCTACACCTTC
TRBJ1-3	many	TRBV29-1	TRBD1	CSVAGGQVEGTIYF	TGCAGCGTTGCGGGGGGACAGGTGGAAGGCACCATATATTTT
TRBJ2-5	many	TRBV15	-	CATGDSTGLETQYF	TGTGCCACCGGGGATTCGACAGGACTAGAGACCCAGTACTTC
TRBJ1-2	-	TRBV7-2	-	CASRVPGIGLRGYTF	TGTGCCAGCAGAGTCCCAGGAATCGGCCTTAGGGGCTACACCTTC
TRBJ1-5	many	TRBV16	-	CASSQSDGSNQPQHF	TGTGCCAGCAGCCAATCGGACGGTAGCAATCAGCCCCAGCATTTT
TRBJ2-3	-	TRBV4-1	TRBD2	CAGRAGSITDTQYF	TGCGCCGGGAGGGCAGGGAGTATTACAGATACGCAGTATTTT
TRBJ1-1	-	TRBV11-2	-	CASSLAGTGAFF	TGTGCCAGCAGCTTAGCCGGTACGGGAGCTTTCTTT
TRBJ1-2	-	TRBV29-1	-	CSALTSGGYTF	TGCAGCGCCCTGACTAGCGGGGGCTACACCTTC
TRBJ1-1	many	TRBV10-3	-	CAIRARVFLATEAFF	TGTGCCATCAGGGCGAGGGTCTTCCTTGCCACTGAAGCTTTCTTT
TRBJ2-7	-	TRBV4-3	-	CASSQDWVSAYEQYF	TGCGCCAGCAGCCAAGATTGGGTTAGCGCCTACGAGCAGTACTTC
TRBJ1-4	many	TRBV12-3/TRBV12-4	-	CASSWKHEKLFF	TGTGCCAGCAGTTGGAAACATGAAAAACTGTTTTTT
TRBJ1-5	few	TRBV6-1	-	CASSPDDGVREPQHF	TGTGCCAGCAGTCCCGACGACGGTGTGCGAGAACCCCAGCATTTT
TRBJ2-7	many	TRBV10-2	-	CASSESGAKPYEQYF	TGCGCCAGCAGTGAGTCGGGGGCCAAACCCTACGAGCAGTACTTC
TRBJ1-2	-	TRBV19	-	CASTPKGGFGGYTF	TGTGCCAGTACCCCAAAAGGGGGATTCGGTGGCTACACCTTC
TRBJ1-6	-	TRBV20-1	-	CSARLDINSPLHF	TGCAGTGCTAGACTGGACATTAATTCACCCCTCCACTTT
TRBJ1-1	-	TRBV29-1	-	CSVRRTQMNTEAFF	TGCAGCGTTAGGCGGACCCAGATGAACACTGAAGCTTTCTTT
TRBJ1-2	-	TRBV10-2	-	CASSYPPRSSASGNGYTF	TGTGCCAGCAGTTACCCGCCCCGCAGTAGCGCCTCCGGCAATGGCTACACCTTC
TRBJ1-5	many	TRBV25-1	-	CASSGDESNQPQHF	TGTGCCAGCAGTGGAGACGAGTCTAATCAGCCCCAGCATTTT
TRBJ1-3	-	TRBV9	-	CASSENRDKDSGNTIYF	TGTGCCAGCAGCGAAAACCGGGACAAGGACTCTGGAAACACCATATATTTT
TRBJ1-4	few	TRBV15	-	CATSREGALRPGTNEKLFF	TGTGCCACCAGCAGAGAAGGGGCCCTCAGGCCTGGGACTAATGAAAAACTGTTTTTT
TRBJ2-1	-	TRBV7-2	-	CASSLSANWEQFF	TGTGCCAGCAGCTTAAGCGCGAATTGGGAGCAGTTCTTC
TRBJ1-5	many	TRBV6-2/TRBV6-3	-	CASTRLRDQPQHF	TGTGCCAGCACCAGACTTAGAGATCAGCCCCAGCATTTT
TRBJ2-5	many	TRBV11-1	-	CASSFDGTETQYF	TGTGCCAGCAGCTTTGACGGGACGGAGACCCAGTACTTC
TRBJ1-1	few	TRBV6-5	-	CASRAAGERIEAFF	TGTGCCAGCAGAGCCGCCGGGGAGAGGATTGAAGCTTTCTTT
TRBJ1-6	-	TRBV25-1	TRBD1	CASSPPWGDRTNSPLHF	TGTGCCAGCAGCCCCCCTTGGGGGGACAGGACGAATTCACCCCTCCACTTT
TRBJ2-7	-	TRBV10-3	-	CASSGGTLAYEQYF	TGTGCCAGCAGTGGCGGGACTCTTGCCTACGAGCAGTACTTC
TRBJ2-7	-	TRBV4-1	TRBD2	CASSPREGTNLEQYF	TGCGCCAGCAGCCCACGGGAGGGTACTAATCTCGAGCAGTACTTC
TRBJ2-7	few	TRBV5-6	-	CASSFGRADEQYF	TGTGCCAGCAGCTTTGGCCGGGCCGACGAGCAGTACTTC
TRBJ1-1	once	TRBV25-1	-	CASSAISGTSGSEAFF	TGTGCCAGCAGTGCCATCAGTGGGACGTCGGGGTCCGAAGCTTTCTTT
TRBJ2-7	few	TRBV27	-	CASSVTGSDEQYF	TGTGCCAGCAGCGTGACAGGTAGTGACGAGCAGTACTTC
TRBJ2-5	-	TRBV29-1	-	CSGGQRETQYF	TGCAGCGGGGGGCAGAGGGAGACCCAGTACTTC
TRBJ1-2	-	TRBV12-3/TRBV12-4	-	CASSPSRRLGGSGYTF	TGTGCCAGCAGCCCCTCTCGGCGTTTGGGAGGAAGCGGCTACACCTTC
TRBJ2-5	few	TRBV20-1	-	CSASGTRRPYF	TGCAGTGCTTCCGGGACACGCCGTCCTTACTTC
TRBJ2-2	many	TRBV2	-	CASTTGRYTGELFF	TGTGCCAGCACAACAGGGCGATACACCGGGGAGCTGTTTTTT
TRBJ1-1	-	TRBV7-3	-	CASSRQAIGNTEAFF	TGTGCCAGCAGTCGACAGGCGATTGGGAACACTGAAGCTTTCTTT
TRBJ2-5	many	TRBV11-3	-	CASSLIRTVQETQYF	TGTGCCAGCAGCCTAATTCGGACCGTACAAGAGACCCAGTACTTC
TRBJ2-7	-	TRBV4-3	-	CASSQEGSGGSSYEQYF	TGCGCCAGCAGCCAAGAAGGATCGGGTGGGTCCTCCTACGAGCAGTACTTC
TRBJ1-1	-	TRBV7-9	-	CASSPRGRAGTEAFF	TGTGCCAGCAGCCCTAGGGGCCGGGCGGGCACTGAAGCTTTCTTT
TRBJ2-7	many	TRBV5-1	TRBD1	CASHQGDKIYEQYF	TGCGCCAGCCACCAGGGGGACAAAATTTACGAGCAGTACTTC
TRBJ1-2	many	TRBV20-1	TRBD1	CSAPTGAFNYGYTF	TGCAGTGCTCCGACAGGGGCGTTTAACTATGGCTACACCTTC
TRBJ2-7	few	TRBV12-3/TRBV12-4	-	CASSWEANYEQYF	TGTGCCAGCAGTTGGGAGGCCAACTACGAGCAGTACTTC
TRBJ1-6	-	TRBV6-2/TRBV6-3	TRBD1	CASARQGARSPLHF	TGTGCCAGCGCCCGACAGGGGGCAAGGTCACCCCTCCACTTT
TRBJ1-1	-	TRBV5-1	-	CASSDLGAGFF	TGCGCCAGCAGCGATCTGGGGGCAGGTTTCTTT
TRBJ2-7	many	TRBV7-9	TRBD1	CASSHSRTGRIDEQYF	TGTGCCAGCAGCCACAGCCGGACAGGCCGGATTGACGAGCAGTACTTC
TRBJ2-5	-	TRBV29-1	TRBD1	CSVESRRQGIWEETQYF	TGCAGCGTTGAATCGCGGCGACAGGGAATTTGGGAAGAGACCCAGTACTTC
TRBJ2-3	-	TRBV25-1	TRBD2	CASSDQTSGSADTQYF	TGTGCCAGCAGTGACCAGACTAGCGGGAGTGCAGATACGCAGTATTTT
TRBJ2-7	-	TRBV10-2	TRBD2	CASSAGLAGDHYEQYF	TGCGCCAGCAGTGCCGGACTAGCGGGAGACCACTACGAGCAGTACTTC
TRBJ1-1	-	TRBV20-1	-	CSAGDPNTEAFF	TGCAGTGCAGGAGACCCGAACACTGAAGCTTTCTTT
TRBJ2-7	many	TRBV20-1	TRBD1	CSARNRDSLWEQYF	TGCAGTGCTAGGAATAGGGACAGTTTGTGGGAGCAGTACTTC